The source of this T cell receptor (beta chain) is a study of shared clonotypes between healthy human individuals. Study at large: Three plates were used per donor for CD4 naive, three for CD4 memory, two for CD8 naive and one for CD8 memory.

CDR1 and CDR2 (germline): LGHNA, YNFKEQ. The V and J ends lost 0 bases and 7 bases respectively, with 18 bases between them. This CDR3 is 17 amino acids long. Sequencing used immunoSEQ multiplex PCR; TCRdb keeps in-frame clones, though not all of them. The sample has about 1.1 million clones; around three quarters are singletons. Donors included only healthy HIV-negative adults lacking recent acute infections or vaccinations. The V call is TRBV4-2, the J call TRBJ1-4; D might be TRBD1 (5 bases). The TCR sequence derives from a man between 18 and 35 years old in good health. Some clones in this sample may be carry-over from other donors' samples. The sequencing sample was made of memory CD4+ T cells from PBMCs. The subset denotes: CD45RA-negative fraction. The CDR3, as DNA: TGTGCCAGCAGCCAAGATCTGCTTCCAGGGATCGGTGAAAAACTGTTTTTT. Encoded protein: CASSQDLLPGIGEKLFF.